The 8 T cell receptor beta chains below were found in one sample sequenced in a study of T cell changes during pregnancy in multiple sclerosis. Clones were sequenced by immunoSEQ multiplex PCR, and TCRdb holds only the in-frame ones, with some missing. The sample holds under 65,000 clones; 93% are singletons and the top ten take approximately 3.5%. Sequenced here: CD8+ T cells from peripheral blood mononuclear cells, sampled in the second trimester of pregnancy. These receptors came from a female donor with multiple sclerosis, enrolled in a pregnancy study.

This chain uses TRBV7-5 with TRBJ2-7; TRBD2, the table's D call, was not compared with the DNA. TRBV7-5 is given as a pseudogene. CDR3 length: 15 amino acids. The CDR3 protein is CVRSLRGRDSYEQYF. The DNA of the CDR3 is TGTGTCAGAAGCTTACGGGGGAGGGACTCCTACGAGCAGTACTTC.

The chain has TRBV4-1 and TRBJ2-7, with D possibly matching TRBD1 (6 bases). The germline V gene encodes CDR1 MGHRA and CDR2 YSYEKL. The CDR3 totals 16 residues. Trimming removed 2 bases at V and 1 base at J, with 15 bases between. The CDR3: CASSQWTEHKSYEQYF. CDR3 coding DNA: TGCGCCAGCAGCCAATGGACAGAACATAAGTCCTACGAGCAGTACTTC.

The chain employs TRBV5-1 and TRBJ2-1, with unresolved D. Trimming cost V 0 bases and J 6 bases, with 13 bases left between them. The CDR3 is 15 amino acids. The germline V gene has CDR1 SGHRS and CDR2 YFSETQ. The CDR3 sequence is CASSLGGPEVNEQFF. In DNA, the CDR3 is TGCGCCAGCAGCTTGGGTGGTCCAGAAGTCAATGAGCAGTTCTTC.

The chain employs TRBV4-2 and TRBJ2-7; a weak D match, TRBD1 (6 bases). Between the trimmed V and J ends, which lost 3 bases and 7 bases, there was a span of 13 bases. The CDR3 sequence is 13 residues long. Germline V gives CDR1 LGHNA, CDR2 YNFKEQ. In DNA, the CDR3 is TGTGCCAGCAGCCAGCACAGGGAACAAGAGCAGTACTTC. Protein product: CASSQHREQEQYF.

The chain has TRBV19 and TRBJ1-5; 11 bases are shared with TRBD1. The trim removed 1 base at V and 4 bases at J, leaving 3 bases unmatched. Germline assignment: CDR1 LNHDA and CDR2 SQIVND (reference sequence). The CDR3 totals 16 residues. In DNA, the CDR3 is TGTGCCAGTAGTATAGTCGGGACAGGGGGAAATCAGCCCCAGCATTTT. Its protein product is CASSIVGTGGNQPQHF. Combining the CDR3 with reference TRBV19 and TRBJ1-5 gives the whole variable domain DGGITQSPKYLFRKEGQNVTLSCEQNLNHDAMYWYRQDPGQGLRLIYYSQIVNDFQKGDIAEGYSVSREKKESFPLTVTSAQKNPTAFYLCASSIVGTGGNQPQHFGDGTRLSIL.

V is TRBV7-7 and J is TRBJ2-5; possibly TRBD2 for D (6 bases). The CDR3 runs to 14 residues. Germline V lookup: CDR1 SSHAT, CDR2 FNYEAQ (reference sequence). V lost 4 bases, J lost 2 bases, and 11 bases lay in between. CDR3: CASSYGTLQETQYF. The CDR3 DNA sequence: TGTGCCAGCAGCTACGGGACTCTTCAAGAGACCCAGTACTTC.

The chain recombines TRBV20-1 with TRBJ1-2; D is unclear. The CDR3 spans 11 residues. Trimming pared 3 bases from V and 8 bases from J, leaving 10 bases between. In germline, CDR1 is DFQATT, CDR2 SNEGSKA (reference sequence). The CDR3 DNA is TGCAGTGCTAGCGGGGAGAAAGGCTACACCTTC. Translation gives CSASGEKGYTF.

The chain uses TRBV7-3 and TRBJ1-2; 8 nucleotides agree with TRBD1. The CDR3 contains 14 residues. Trimming cost V 3 bases and J 4 bases; bases outside gene matches: 4. The germline CDR1 and CDR2 sequences are SGHTA and FQGTGA. Here the CDR3 DNA reads TGTGCCAGCAGCTTCGCAGGGGGCAGCTATGGCTACACCTTC. This sequence encodes CASSFAGGSYGYTF. The full variable domain, rest sourced from reference TRBV7-3 and TRBJ1-2, is GAGVSQTPSNKVTEKGKYVELRCDPISGHTALYWYRQSLGQGPEFLIYFQGTGAADDSGLPNDRFFAVRPEGSVSTLKIQRTERGDSAVYLCASSFAGGSYGYTFGSGTRLTVV.